Shown below are 16 T cell receptor beta chains from a single sample sequenced in a study of tumor and adjacent non-tumor tissue in lung cancer. The template was RNA from unsorted bulk tissue. The library came from three nested PCR rounds adapted from ARM-PCR protocols. TCRdb analysed the multiplex PCR reads with MiXCR anew, one entry per CDR3 protein. The repertoire holds 65,000 to 90,000 distinct CDR3 sequences, with 80% as singletons. The sequencing sample was made of lung tumor tissue. The receptors were gathered from a woman between 50 and 59 years old with non-small cell lung cancer.

For this clonotype: Germline and junction disagree at one end, which may indicate a read error. The chain carries TRBV12-3 or TRBV12-4 and TRBJ2-7; 7 positions match TRBD1. The CDR3 loop spans 14 amino acids. CDR3 DNA sequence: TGTGCCAGCAGTAATGACAGGGAACCCTACGAGCCGTACTTC. Translated, it gives CASSNDREPYEPYF.

The V call is TRBV28, the J call TRBJ1-5, with D maybe TRBD1 (6 bases). This CDR3 spans 15 amino acids. The germline gives CDR1 MDHEN, CDR2 SYDVKM. The V end lost 10 bases, the J end lost 1 base, and 17 bases lay between the germline ends. The DNA of the CDR3 is TGTGCCAACAGCCTGGTACAGGGAAGCAATCAGCCCCAGCATTTT. It is translated as CANSLVQGSNQPQHF.

Details on this clonotype: A much larger clone differs from this one at a single base, so this may be a read error. The chain employs TRBV5-8 and TRBJ1-4, with unresolved D. V was shortened by 6 bases and J by 0 bases, with 12 bases between the two germline ends. The CDR3 is 15 residues long. CDR1 and CDR2 from the germline V gene are SGHTS and YDEGEE. DNA for the CDR3: TGTGCCAGCACGCGACGGGGAGCAACTAATGAAAAACTGTTTTTT. Amino acid sequence: CASTRRGATNEKLFF. The full variable domain, rest sourced from reference TRBV5-8 and TRBJ1-4, is EAGVTQSPTHLIKTRGQQATLRCSPISGHTSVYWYQQALGLGLQFLLWYDEGEERNRGNFPPRFSGRQFPNYSSELNVNALELEDSALYLCASTRRGATNEKLFFGSGTQLSVL.

This clonotype was recorded once. The final CDR3 position lacks the conserved phenylalanine or tryptophan, pointing to a likely read error. The chain links TRBV20-1 to TRBJ2-7; possibly TRBD1 or TRBD2 for D (5 bases each). The CDR3 loop spans 13 amino acids. Per germline, CDR1 DFQATT and CDR2 SNEGSKA (reference sequence). The DNA for the CDR3 is TGCAGTGCAAACCGAGCGGACATATACGATCAGTACTCC. It yields the protein CSANRADIYDQYS.

With regard to this clonotype: Since no conserved phenylalanine or tryptophan closes the CDR3, a read error is the likely cause. V gene TRBV6-5 combines with J gene TRBJ2-2, with a weak D call TRBD1 (5 bases). Germline-derived CDR1 and CDR2 are MNHEY and SVGAGI. CDR3 length: 16 residues. CDR3: CACSLRQFANTGELFS. CDR3 DNA sequence: TGTGCCTGCAGCCTCCGACAGTTCGCGAACACCGGGGAGCTGTTTTCT.

This clonotype came up once. This CDR3 fails to terminate in the conserved phenylalanine or tryptophan, so it likely reflects a read error. The rearrangement uses TRBV25-1 and TRBJ2-5; D ambiguous. V lost 0 bases, J lost 6 bases, and 17 bases lay in between. CDR1 and CDR2 from the germline V gene are MGHDK and SYGVNS. The CDR3 runs 16 residues. CDR3 region: CASSEYSFSSRQTQYY. The CDR3 nucleotides are TGTGCCAGCAGTGAATATAGTTTTTCGTCGCGTCAGACCCAGTACTAC.

In the case of this clonotype: Mismatch with germline at one junction end may stem from a read error. This chain uses TRBV12-3 or TRBV12-4 with TRBJ2-5, with D possibly matching TRBD2 (6 bases). The CDR3 is made up of 13 amino acids. CDR3 sequence reads: CANSLADQGTQYF. For the CDR3, the DNA is TGTGCCAACAGTTTAGCGGACCAAGGGACCCAGTACTTC.

For this clonotype: Mismatch with germline at one junction end may stem from a read error. The rearrangement joins TRBV4-1 to TRBJ2-3, with D maybe TRBD1 (6 bases). From germline, CDR1 is MGHRA and CDR2 YSYEKL. The CDR3 is made up of 14 amino acids. CDR3 sequence reads: CASSHPLVGHTQYF. CDR3 bases: TGCGCCAGCAGCCACCCGTTAGTGGGACATACACAGTATTTT.

A few counts support this clonotype. A clone one base away is much larger, so this may be a read error. The V call is TRBV24-1, the J call TRBJ2-1, with unresolved D. Germline V CDR1 and CDR2: KGHDR, SFDVKD. The CDR3 totals 11 residues. Trimming removed 9 bases at V and 5 bases at J, with 7 bases between. The DNA for the CDR3 is TGTGCCACCCCGGGTAACAATGAGCAGTTCTTC. It yields the protein CATPGNNEQFF.

CDR3 amino acids: CASRSPGSSGTYEQYF. CDR3 in DNA: TGTGCCAGCAGGTCACCCGGGTCTAGCGGGACCTACGAGCAGTACTTC. The chain carries TRBV2 and TRBJ2-7; 9 bases line up with TRBD2. The CDR3 runs 16 residues. Germline values: CDR1 SNHLY, CDR2 FYNNEI. Trimming at V came to 6 bases and at J to 2 bases, leaving 11 bases not matched to a gene. Filled out from reference TRBV2 and TRBJ2-7, the complete variable domain reads EPEVTQTPSHQVTQMGQEVILRCVPISNHLYFYWYRQILGQKVEFLVSFYNNEISEKSEIFDDQFSVERPDGSNFTLKIRSTKLEDSAMYFCASRSPGSSGTYEQYFGPGTRLTVT.

Comments on this clonotype: A read error is likely, as this CDR3 ends without the conserved phenylalanine or tryptophan. CDR3 loop: CASSLPGHPYNEQYY. The CDR3 nucleotides are TGTGCCAGCAGTCTCCCGGGACACCCATATAACGAGCAGTACTAC. The rearrangement uses TRBV11-2 and TRBJ2-7, with D maybe TRBD1 (6 bases). The CDR3 spans 15 residues. V was trimmed by 6 bases and J by 5 bases, leaving 20 bases between them. From germline, CDR1 is SGHAT and CDR2 FQNNGV.

The chain joins TRBV10-2 to TRBJ2-1; TRBD1 is a possible D gene (6 bases). CDR1 is WSHSY, CDR2 SAAADI, per germline. V dropped 6 bases and J dropped 10 bases, with 16 bases sitting between them. The CDR3 extends over 13 amino acids. The DNA for the CDR3 is TGCGCCAGCAGCAAAGGGGGAGAGGGGGAGCAGTTCTTC. Translating it yields CASSKGGEGEQFF.

The chain has TRBV20-1 and TRBJ1-5; D perhaps matches TRBD1 (5 bases). Germline CDR1 is DFQATT and CDR2 is SNEGSKA (reference sequence). CDR3 size: 15 residues. V was pared by 8 bases and J by 3 bases, with 20 bases between. CDR3 protein: CSSTYTGGANQPQHF. In nucleotides, the CDR3 is TGCAGTTCTACATACACAGGAGGAGCCAATCAGCCCCAGCATTTT.

As to this clonotype: At one end the junction does not follow the germline gene, possibly because of a read error. CDR3 amino acids: CTSSMVNSYNEQFF. The CDR3 region has the DNA TGTACCAGCAGTATGGTGAACTCCTACAATGAGCAGTTCTTC. The rearrangement uses TRBV6-6 and TRBJ2-1; D ambiguous. In germline, CDR1 is MNHNY, CDR2 SVGAGI (reference sequence). The CDR3 loop spans 14 amino acids.

As concerns this clonotype: The germline gene is not matched at one end of the junction; a read error may be the cause. The chain has TRBV12-3 or TRBV12-4 and TRBJ2-5; D call uncertain. The CDR3 totals 13 residues. The CDR3 DNA reads as TGTGCCAGCGGTTTAGGGTGGCCAGAGACCCAGTACTTC. As protein: CASGLGWPETQYF.

Details on this clonotype: One end of the junction varies from germline; a read error may be responsible. This rearrangement joins TRBV11-2 to TRBJ2-1, with D possibly TRBD2 on 6 matching bases. The germline V gene encodes CDR1 SGHAT and CDR2 FQNNGV. This CDR3 has 15 amino acids. CDR3 loop: CASSAGPSSYYERYF. In DNA form, the CDR3 reads TGTGCCAGCAGCGCGGGGCCTAGCTCCTACTATGAGCGGTACTTC.